This T cell receptor beta chain was captured in a study of T cell responses to AZD1222 COVID-19 vaccine. This CDR3 is 13 amino acids long. The ends were cut back, 2 bases at V and 1 base at J, with 8 bases in the middle. Germline V gene data show CDR1 as GTSNPN and CDR2 as SVGIG (reference sequence). Only in-frame clones appear in the TCRdb table, and some are missing; sequencing was by immunoSEQ multiplex PCR. The sample consists of 70,000 to 75,000 clones, roughly 75% of them appearing once. This TCR derives from an adult who received the AZD1222 COVID-19 vaccine. The chain joins TRBV30 to TRBJ1-2; D is ambiguous. This specimen was peripheral blood, taken 28 days after the second AZD1222 dose. The CDR3 loop is CAWSLGINYGYTF. The CDR3 DNA reads as TGTGCCTGGAGTCTGGGGATTAACTATGGCTACACCTTC. The full variable domain, rest sourced from reference TRBV30 and TRBJ1-2, is SQTIHQWPATLVQPVGSPLSLECTVEGTSNPNLYWYRQAAGRGLQLLFYSVGIGQISSEVPQNLSASRPQDRQFILSSKKLLLSDSGFYLCAWSLGINYGYTFGSGTRLTVV.